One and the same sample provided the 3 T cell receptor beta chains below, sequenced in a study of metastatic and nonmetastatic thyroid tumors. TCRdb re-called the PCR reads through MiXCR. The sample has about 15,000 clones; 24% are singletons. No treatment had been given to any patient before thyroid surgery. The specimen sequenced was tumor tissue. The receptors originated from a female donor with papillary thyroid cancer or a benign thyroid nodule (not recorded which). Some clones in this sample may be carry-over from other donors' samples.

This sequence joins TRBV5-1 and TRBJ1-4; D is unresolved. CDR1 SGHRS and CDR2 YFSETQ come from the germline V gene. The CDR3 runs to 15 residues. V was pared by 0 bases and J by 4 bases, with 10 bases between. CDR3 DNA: TGCGCCAGCAGCTTGGCGGCCGGAAATAATGAAAAACTGTTTTTT. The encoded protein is CASSLAAGNNEKLFF.

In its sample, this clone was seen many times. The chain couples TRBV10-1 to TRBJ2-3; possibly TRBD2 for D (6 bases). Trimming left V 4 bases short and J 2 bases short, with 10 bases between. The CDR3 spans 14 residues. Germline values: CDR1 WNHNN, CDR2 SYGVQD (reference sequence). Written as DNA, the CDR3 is TGCGCCAGCAGTGGACTAGATCACACAGATACGCAGTATTTT. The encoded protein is CASSGLDHTDTQYF.

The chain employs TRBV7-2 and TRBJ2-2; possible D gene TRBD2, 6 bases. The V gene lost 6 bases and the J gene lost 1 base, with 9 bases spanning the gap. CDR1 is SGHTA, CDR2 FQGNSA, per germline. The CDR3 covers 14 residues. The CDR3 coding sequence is TGTGCCAGCAGTAGCGGCGGGAACACCGGGGAGCTGTTTTTT. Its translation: CASSSGGNTGELFF.